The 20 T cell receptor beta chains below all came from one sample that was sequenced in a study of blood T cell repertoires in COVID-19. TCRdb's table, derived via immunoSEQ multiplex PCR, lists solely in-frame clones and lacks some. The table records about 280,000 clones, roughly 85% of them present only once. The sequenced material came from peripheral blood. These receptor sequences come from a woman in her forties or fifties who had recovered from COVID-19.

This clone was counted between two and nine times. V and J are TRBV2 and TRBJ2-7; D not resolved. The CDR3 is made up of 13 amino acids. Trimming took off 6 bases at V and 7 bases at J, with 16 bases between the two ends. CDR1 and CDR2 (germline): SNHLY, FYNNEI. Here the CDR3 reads CASRGTASTEQYF. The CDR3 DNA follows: TGTGCCAGCAGGGGCACTGCTTCTACGGAGCAGTACTTC.

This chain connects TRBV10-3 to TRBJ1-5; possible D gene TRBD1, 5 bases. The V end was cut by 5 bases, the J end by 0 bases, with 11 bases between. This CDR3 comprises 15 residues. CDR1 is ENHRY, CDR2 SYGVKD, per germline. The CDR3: CAISKAGNSNQPQHF. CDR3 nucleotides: TGTGCCATCAGTAAGGCAGGGAATAGCAATCAGCCCCAGCATTTT.

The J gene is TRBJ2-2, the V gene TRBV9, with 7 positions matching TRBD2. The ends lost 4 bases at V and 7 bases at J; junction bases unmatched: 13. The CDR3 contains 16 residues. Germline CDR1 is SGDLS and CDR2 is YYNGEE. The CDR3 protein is CASSPRFGGSIGELFF. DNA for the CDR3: TGTGCCAGCAGCCCCCGCTTTGGCGGGAGTATCGGGGAGCTGTTTTTT. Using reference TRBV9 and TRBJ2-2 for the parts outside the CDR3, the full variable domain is DSGVTQTPKHLITATGQRVTLRCSPRSGDLSVYWYQQSLDQGLQFLIQYYNGEERAKGNILERFSAQQFPDLHSELNLSSLELGDSALYFCASSPRFGGSIGELFFGEGSRLTVL.

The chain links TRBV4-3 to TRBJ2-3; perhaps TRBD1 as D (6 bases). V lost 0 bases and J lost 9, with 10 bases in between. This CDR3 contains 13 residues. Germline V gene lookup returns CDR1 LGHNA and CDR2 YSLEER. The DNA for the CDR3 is TGCGCCAGCAGCCAAGATTCGACAGGAACGCAGTATTTT. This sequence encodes CASSQDSTGTQYF.

The CDR3, as DNA: TGTGCCAGCAGCGGGGTGACAGGGGGAGAGACCCAGTACTTC. Amino acids: CASSGVTGGETQYF. V and J are TRBV5-4 and TRBJ2-5; 9 nucleotides match TRBD1. The CDR3 totals 14 residues. V lost 4 bases to trimming and J lost 4 bases; unmatched junction nucleotides: 5. Germline-derived CDR1 and CDR2 are SGHNT and YYREEE (reference sequence).

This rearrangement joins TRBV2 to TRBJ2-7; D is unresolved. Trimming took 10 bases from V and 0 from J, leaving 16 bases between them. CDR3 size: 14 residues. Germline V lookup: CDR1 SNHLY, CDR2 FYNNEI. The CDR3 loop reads CATSVGAISYEQYF. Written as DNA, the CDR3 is TGTGCCACCTCAGTGGGCGCGATCTCCTACGAGCAGTACTTC.

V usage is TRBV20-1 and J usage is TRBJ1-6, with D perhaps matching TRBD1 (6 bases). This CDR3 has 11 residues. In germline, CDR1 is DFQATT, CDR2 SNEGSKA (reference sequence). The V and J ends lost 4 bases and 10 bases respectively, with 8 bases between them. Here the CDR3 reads CSATTGSPLHF. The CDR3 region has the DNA TGCAGTGCTACAACAGGGTCACCCCTCCACTTT.

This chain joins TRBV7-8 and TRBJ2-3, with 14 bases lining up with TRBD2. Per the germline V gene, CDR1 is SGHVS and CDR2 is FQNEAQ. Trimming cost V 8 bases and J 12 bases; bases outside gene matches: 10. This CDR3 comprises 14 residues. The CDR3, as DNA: TGTGCCAGCCAGACTAGCGGGGGGGGGATGAATCAGTATTTT. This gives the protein CASQTSGGGMNQYF.

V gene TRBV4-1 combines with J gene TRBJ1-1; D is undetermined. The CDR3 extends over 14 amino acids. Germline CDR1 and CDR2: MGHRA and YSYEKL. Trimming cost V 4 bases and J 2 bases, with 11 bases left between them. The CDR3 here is CASSRQPGNTEAFF. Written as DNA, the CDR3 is TGCGCCAGCAGCCGGCAGCCGGGAAACACTGAAGCTTTCTTT.

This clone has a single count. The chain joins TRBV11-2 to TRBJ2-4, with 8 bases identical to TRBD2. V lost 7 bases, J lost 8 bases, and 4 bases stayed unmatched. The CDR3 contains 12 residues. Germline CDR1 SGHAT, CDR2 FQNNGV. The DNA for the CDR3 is TGTGCCAGCACCCCGGGGGGGGACATTCAGTACTTC. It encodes CASTPGGDIQYF.

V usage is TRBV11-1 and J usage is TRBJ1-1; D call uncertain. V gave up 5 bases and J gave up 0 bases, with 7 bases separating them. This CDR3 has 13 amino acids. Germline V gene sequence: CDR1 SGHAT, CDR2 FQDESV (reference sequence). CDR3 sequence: CASSGGLNTEAFF. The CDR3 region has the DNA TGTGCCAGCAGCGGCGGGCTGAACACTGAAGCTTTCTTT.

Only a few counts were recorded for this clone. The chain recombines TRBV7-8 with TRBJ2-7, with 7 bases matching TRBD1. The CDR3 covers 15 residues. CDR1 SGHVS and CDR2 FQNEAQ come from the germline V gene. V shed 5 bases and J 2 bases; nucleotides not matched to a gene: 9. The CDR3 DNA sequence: TGTGCCAGCAGCGACCGGGACAGACCGCCCTACGAGCAGTACTTC. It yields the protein CASSDRDRPPYEQYF.

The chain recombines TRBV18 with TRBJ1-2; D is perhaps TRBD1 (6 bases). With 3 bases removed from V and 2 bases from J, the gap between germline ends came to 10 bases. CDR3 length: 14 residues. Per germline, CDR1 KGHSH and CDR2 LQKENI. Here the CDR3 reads CASSPDSQNYGYTF. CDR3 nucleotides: TGTGCCAGCTCACCGGACAGCCAGAACTATGGCTACACCTTC. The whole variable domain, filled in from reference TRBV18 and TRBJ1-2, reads NAGVMQNPRHLVRRRGQEARLRCSPMKGHSHVYWYRQLPEEGLKFMVYLQKENIIDESGMPKERFSAEFPKEGPSILRIQQVVRGDSAAYFCASSPDSQNYGYTFGSGTRLTVV.

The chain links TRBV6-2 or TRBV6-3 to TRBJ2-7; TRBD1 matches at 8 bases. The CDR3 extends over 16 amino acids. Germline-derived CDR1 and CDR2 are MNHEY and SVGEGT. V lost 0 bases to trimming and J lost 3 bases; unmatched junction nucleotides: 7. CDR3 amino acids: CASSYSLTGGFYEQYF. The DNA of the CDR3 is TGTGCCAGCAGTTACTCGTTAACAGGGGGGTTCTACGAGCAGTACTTC.

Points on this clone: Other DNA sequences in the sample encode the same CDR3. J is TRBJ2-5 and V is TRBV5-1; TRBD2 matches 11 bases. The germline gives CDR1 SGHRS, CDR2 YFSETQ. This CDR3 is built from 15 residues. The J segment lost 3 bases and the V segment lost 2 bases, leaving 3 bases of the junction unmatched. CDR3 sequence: CASSLGTSGEETQYF. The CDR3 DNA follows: TGCGCCAGCAGCTTAGGGACTAGCGGCGAAGAGACCCAGTACTTC.

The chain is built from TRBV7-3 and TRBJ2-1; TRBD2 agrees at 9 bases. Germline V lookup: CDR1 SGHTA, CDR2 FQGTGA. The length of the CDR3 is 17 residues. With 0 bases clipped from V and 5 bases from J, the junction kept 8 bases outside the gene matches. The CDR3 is CASSLTSGTSLHNEQFF. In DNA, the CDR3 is TGTGCCAGCAGCTTAACTAGCGGGACTAGCCTTCACAATGAGCAGTTCTTC.

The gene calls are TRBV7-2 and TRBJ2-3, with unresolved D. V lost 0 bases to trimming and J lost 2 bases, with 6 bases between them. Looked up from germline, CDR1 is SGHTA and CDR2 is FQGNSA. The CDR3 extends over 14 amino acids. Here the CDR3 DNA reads TGTGCCAGCAGCTTAGCGACTCTCACAGATACGCAGTATTTT. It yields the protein CASSLATLTDTQYF. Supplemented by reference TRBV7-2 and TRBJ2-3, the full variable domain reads GAGVSQSPSNKVTEKGKDVELRCDPISGHTALYWYRQSLGQGLEFLIYFQGNSAPDKSGLPSDRFSAERTGGSVSTLTIQRTQQEDSAVYLCASSLATLTDTQYFGPGTRLTVL.

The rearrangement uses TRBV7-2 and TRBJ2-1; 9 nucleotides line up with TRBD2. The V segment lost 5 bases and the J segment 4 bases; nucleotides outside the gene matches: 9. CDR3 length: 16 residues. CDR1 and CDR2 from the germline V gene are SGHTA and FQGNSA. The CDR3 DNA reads TGTGCCAGCAGCCAAGGCAGCGGGGGGCCATACAATGAGCAGTTCTTC. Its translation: CASSQGSGGPYNEQFF.

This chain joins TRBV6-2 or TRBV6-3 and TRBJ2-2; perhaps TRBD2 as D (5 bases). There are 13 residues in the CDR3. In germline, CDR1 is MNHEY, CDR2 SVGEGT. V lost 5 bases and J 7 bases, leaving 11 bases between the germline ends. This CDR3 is CASSRPSHGELFF. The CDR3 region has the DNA TGTGCCAGCAGTCGCCCTAGCCACGGGGAGCTGTTTTTT.

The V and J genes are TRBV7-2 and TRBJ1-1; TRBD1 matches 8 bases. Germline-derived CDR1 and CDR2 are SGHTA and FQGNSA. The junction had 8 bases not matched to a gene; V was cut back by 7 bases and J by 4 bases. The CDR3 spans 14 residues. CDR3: CASINDRGGTEAFF. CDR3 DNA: TGTGCCAGCATTAACGACAGGGGAGGCACTGAAGCTTTCTTT.